The clone carrying this T cell receptor (beta chain) was seen a few times. Participants came from about 24 US areas, aged roughly 18 to 95 years. Participant-reported clinical history was the basis for cohort assignment. V trimming: 0 bases; J trimming: 10 bases; junction bases outside the gene matches: 4. The CDR3 loop spans 15 amino acids. The germline CDR1 and CDR2 sequences are SGDLS and YYNGEE. The authors' processing: Reference gene primer amplification yielded estimated nucleated cell counts. TCRdb keeps only in-frame clones here, not all; method: immunoSEQ multiplex PCR. The V and J calls and the clone size are those of that table, but D and trimming were determined from the DNA. Of a few hundred thousand clones in the sample, about 86% are singletons; the top ten hold approximately 9.3%. This entry is derived from a study of blood T cell repertoires in COVID-19. Study background: In each case, the material was cDNA or gDNA derived from T cells, B-cell-depleted T cells, or PBMCs.

The sequenced sample consisted of PBMCs or T cells enriched from blood (not recorded which). V usage is TRBV9 and J usage is TRBJ1-6; the match to TRBD1 covers 10 bases. The receptor was derived from a woman between 50 and 59 years old who had recovered from COVID-19. The CDR3, as DNA: TGTGCCAGCAGCGTAGGGGACAGGGGACCCTCACCCCTCCACTTT. Translating gives CASSVGDRGPSPLHF.